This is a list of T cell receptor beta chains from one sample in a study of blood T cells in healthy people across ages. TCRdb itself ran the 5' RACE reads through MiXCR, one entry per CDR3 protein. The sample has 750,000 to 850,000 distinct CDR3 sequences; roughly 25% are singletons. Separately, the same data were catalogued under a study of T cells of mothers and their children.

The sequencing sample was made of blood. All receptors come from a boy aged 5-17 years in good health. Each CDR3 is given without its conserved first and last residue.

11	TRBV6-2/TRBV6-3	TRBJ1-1	ASIQPPFTEAF
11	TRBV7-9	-	ASSLQTGYEQY
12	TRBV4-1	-	ASSQVPGHYEQY
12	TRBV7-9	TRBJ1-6	ASSLDSSNSPLH
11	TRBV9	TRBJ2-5	ASSVNRGQTQY
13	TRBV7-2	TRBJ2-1	ASSSRVAAYNEQF
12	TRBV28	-	ASGGTGPLDEQF
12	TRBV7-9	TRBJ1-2	ASSVNDRAYGYT
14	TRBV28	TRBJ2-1	ASSTHNRVSYNEQF
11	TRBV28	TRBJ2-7	ASETPGSYEQY
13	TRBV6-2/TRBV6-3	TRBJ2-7	ASRRRHVSLFEQY
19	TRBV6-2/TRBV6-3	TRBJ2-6	ASSYHGLAGELVSGANVLT
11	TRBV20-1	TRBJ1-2	SAATGANYGYT
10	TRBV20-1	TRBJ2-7	SAETGVYEQY
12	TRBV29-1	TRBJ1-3	SVLMQGSGNTIY
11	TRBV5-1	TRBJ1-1	ASTSQGATEAF
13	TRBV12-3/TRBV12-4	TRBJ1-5	ASTKGGEENQPQH
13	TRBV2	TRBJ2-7	ASSEEAGSPHEQY
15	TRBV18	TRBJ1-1	ASSPGLQRQLSTEAF
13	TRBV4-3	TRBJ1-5	ASSQGTGSEQPQH
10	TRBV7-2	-	ASSPSPSEQY
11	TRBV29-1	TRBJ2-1	SSLPWVGNEQF
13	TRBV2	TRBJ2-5	ASSSRTPYQETQY
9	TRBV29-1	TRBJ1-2	SSWRGNGYT
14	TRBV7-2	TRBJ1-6	ASSSRGTGQNSPLH
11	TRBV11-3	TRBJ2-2	ASSLARTGELF